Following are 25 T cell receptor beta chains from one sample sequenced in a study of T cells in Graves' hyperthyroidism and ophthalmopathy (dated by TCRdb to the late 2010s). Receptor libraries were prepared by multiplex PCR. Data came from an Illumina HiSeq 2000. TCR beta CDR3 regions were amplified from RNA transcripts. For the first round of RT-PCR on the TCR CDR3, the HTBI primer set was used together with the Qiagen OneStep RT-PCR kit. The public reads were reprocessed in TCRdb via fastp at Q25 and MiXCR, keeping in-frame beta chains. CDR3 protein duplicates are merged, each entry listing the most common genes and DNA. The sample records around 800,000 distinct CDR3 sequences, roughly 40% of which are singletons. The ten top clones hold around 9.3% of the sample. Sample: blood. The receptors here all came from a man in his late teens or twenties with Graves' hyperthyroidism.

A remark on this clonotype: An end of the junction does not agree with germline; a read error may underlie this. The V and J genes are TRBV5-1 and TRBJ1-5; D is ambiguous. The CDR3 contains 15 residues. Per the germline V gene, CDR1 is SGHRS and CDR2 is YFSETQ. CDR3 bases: TGCGCCAGCAGCTTGGATTCAGATAGCAATCAGCCCGAGCATTTT. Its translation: CASSLDSDSNQPEHF.

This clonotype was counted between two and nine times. The CDR3: CASSIGSRGHYEQYF. The DNA for the CDR3 is TGTGCCAGTAGTATAGGCAGCAGGGGTCATTACGAGCAGTACTTC. The rearrangement uses TRBV19 and TRBJ2-7; TRBD1 is a possible D gene (6 bases). The CDR3 is made up of 15 amino acids. The germline V gene has CDR1 LNHDA and CDR2 SQIVND (reference sequence). Trimming removed 1 base at V and 4 bases at J, with 14 bases between.

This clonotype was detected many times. The CDR3 region is CSARVRGGQPQHF. Written as DNA, the CDR3 is TGCAGTGCTAGAGTTAGAGGGGGTCAGCCCCAGCATTTT. This chain uses TRBV20-1 with TRBJ1-5; perhaps TRBD1 as D (6 bases). The CDR3 is made up of 13 amino acids. CDR1 and CDR2 (germline): DFQATT, SNEGSKA (reference sequence). V was clipped by 1 base and J by 6 bases, with 10 bases between them.

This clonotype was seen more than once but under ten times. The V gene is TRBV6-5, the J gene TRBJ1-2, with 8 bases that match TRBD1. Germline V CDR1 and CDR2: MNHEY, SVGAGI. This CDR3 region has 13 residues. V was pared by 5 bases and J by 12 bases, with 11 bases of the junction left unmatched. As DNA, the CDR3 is TGTGCCAGCAGTGAACATTGGACAGGGAGAGACACCTTC. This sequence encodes CASSEHWTGRDTF.

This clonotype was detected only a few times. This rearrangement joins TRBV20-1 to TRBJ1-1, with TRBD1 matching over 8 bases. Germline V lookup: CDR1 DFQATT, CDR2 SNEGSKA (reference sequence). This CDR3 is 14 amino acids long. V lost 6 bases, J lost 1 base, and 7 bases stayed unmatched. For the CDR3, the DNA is TGCAGTGCCCTCGGGACAGGCTCGAACACTGAAGCTTTCTTT. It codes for CSALGTGSNTEAFF.

CDR3 nucleotide sequence: TGTGCCGCTGGGGACTTTAACACTGAAGCTTTCTTT. It translates to CAAGDFNTEAFF. This sequence joins TRBV3-1 and TRBJ1-1; perhaps TRBD1 as D (5 bases). Germline V gene sequence: CDR1 LGHDT, CDR2 YNNKEL (reference sequence). The CDR3 sequence is 12 residues long. V was shortened by 11 bases and J by 2 bases, with 12 bases between the two germline ends. Using reference TRBV3-1 and TRBJ1-1 for the parts outside the CDR3, the full variable domain is DTAVSQTPKYLVTQMGNDKSIKCEQNLGHDTMYWYKQDSKKFLKIMFSYNNKELIINETVPNRFSPKSPDKAHLNLHINSLELGDSAVYFCAAGDFNTEAFFGQGTRLTVV.

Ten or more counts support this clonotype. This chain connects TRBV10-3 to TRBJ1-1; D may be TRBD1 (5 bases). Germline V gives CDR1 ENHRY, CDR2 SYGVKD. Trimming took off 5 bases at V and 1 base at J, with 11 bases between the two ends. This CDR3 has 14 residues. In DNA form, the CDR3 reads TGTGCCATCAGTTGGGACCGCTGGAACACTGAAGCTTTCTTT. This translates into CAISWDRWNTEAFF.

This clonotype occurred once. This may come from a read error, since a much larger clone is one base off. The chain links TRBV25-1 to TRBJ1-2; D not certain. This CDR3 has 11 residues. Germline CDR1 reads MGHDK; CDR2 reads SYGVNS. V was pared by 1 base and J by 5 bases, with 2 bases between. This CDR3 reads CASSEWYGYTF. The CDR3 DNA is TGTGCCAGCAGTGAATGGTATGGCTACACCTTC.

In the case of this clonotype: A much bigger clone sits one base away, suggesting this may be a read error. CDR3 nucleotide sequence: TGTGCCAGTGGTATGGGTCAGACATCTAATTCACCCCTCCACTTT. It codes for CASGMGQTSNSPLHF. The chain links TRBV19 to TRBJ1-6; D not certain. The germline V gene has CDR1 LNHDA and CDR2 SQIVND (reference sequence). The CDR3 is made up of 15 amino acids. The variable domain in full, completed from reference TRBV19 and TRBJ1-6, reads DGGITQSPKYLFRKEGQNVTLSCEQNLNHDAMYWYRQDPGQGLRLIYYSQIVNDFQKGDIAEGYSVSREKKESFPLTVTSAQKNPTAFYLCASGMGQTSNSPLHFGNGTRLTVT.

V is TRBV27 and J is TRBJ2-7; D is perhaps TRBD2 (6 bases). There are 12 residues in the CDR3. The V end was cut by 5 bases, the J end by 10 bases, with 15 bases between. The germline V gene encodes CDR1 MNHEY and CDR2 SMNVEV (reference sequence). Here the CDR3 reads CASSTFGGNQYF. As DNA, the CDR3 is TGTGCCAGCAGTACCTTCGGCGGGAATCAGTACTTC.

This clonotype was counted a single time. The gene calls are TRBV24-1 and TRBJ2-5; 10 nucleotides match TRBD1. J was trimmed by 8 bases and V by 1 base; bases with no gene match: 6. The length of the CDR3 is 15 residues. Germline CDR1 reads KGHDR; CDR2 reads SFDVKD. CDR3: CATSDFRDRGDTQYF. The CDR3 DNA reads TGTGCCACCAGTGATTTTCGGGACAGGGGTGACACCCAGTACTTC.

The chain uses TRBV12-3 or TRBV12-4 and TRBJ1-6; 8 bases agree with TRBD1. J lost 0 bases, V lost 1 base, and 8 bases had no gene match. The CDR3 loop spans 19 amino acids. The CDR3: CASSLGAGGLSSYNSPLHF. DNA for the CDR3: TGTGCCAGCAGTTTAGGGGCAGGGGGCCTGAGCTCCTATAATTCACCCCTCCACTTT.

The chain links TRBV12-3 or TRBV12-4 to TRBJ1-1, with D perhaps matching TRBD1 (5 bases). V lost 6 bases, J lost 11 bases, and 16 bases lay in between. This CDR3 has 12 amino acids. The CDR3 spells CASSVGLGPAFF. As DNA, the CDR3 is TGTGCCAGCAGCGTCGGACTGGGACCGGCTTTCTTT.

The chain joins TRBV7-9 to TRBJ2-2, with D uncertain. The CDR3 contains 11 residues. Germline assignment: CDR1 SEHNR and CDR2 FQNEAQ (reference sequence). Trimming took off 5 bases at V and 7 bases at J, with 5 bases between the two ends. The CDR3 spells CASSPNGELFF. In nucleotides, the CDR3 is TGTGCCAGCAGCCCTAACGGGGAGCTGTTTTTT.

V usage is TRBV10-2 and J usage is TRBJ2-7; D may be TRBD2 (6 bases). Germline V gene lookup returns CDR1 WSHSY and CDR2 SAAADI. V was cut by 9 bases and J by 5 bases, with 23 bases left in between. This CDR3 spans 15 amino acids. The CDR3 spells CASQDSGLWPHEQYF. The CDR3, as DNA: TGCGCCAGTCAAGACTCGGGACTGTGGCCCCACGAGCAGTACTTC.

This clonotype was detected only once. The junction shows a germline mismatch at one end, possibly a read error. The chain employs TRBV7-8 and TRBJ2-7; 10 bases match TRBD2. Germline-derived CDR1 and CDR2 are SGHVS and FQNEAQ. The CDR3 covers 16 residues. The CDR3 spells CASSQPTSGRDYEQYF. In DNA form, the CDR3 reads TGCGCCAGCAGCCAACCTACCAGCGGGAGGGACTACGAGCAGTACTTC.

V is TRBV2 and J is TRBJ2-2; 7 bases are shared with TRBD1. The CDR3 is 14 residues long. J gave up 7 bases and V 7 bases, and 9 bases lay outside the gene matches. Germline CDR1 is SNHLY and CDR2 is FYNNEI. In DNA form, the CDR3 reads TGTGCCAGCACGGGTCCAGGGGGAAGCGGGGAGCTGTTTTTT. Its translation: CASTGPGGSGELFF.

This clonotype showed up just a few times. CDR3 loop: CASSQGDREGQPQHF. The DNA for the CDR3 is TGTGCCAGCAGCCAAGGCGACAGGGAGGGTCAGCCCCAGCATTTT. The J gene is TRBJ1-5, the V gene TRBV4-2; the match to TRBD1 covers 7 bases. Germline values: CDR1 LGHNA, CDR2 YNFKEQ. The CDR3 covers 15 residues. Trimming removed 1 base from V and 6 bases from J; junction bases left unmatched: 6.

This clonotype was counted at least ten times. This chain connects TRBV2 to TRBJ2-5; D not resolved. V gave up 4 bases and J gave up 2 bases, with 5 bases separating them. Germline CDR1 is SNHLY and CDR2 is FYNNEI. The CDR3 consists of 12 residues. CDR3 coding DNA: TGTGCCAGCAGTGGGCAACAAGAGACCCAGTACTTC. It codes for CASSGQQETQYF.

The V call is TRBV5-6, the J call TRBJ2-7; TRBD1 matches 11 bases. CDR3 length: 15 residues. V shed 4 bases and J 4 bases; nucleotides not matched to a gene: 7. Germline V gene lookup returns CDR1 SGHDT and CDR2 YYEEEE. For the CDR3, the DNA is TGTGCCAGCAGCACCCCCGGGACAGGGGGATACGAGCAGTACTTC. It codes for CASSTPGTGGYEQYF.

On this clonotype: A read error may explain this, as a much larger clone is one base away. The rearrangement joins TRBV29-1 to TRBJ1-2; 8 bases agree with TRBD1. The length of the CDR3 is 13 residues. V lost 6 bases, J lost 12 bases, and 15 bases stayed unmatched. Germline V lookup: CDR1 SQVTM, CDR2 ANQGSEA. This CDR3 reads CSVFTGTGGGHTF. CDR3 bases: TGCAGCGTCTTTACAGGGACAGGTGGCGGCCACACCTTC. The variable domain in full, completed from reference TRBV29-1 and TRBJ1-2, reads SAVISQKPSRDICQRGTSLTIQCQVDSQVTMMFWYRQQPGQSLTLIATANQGSEATYESGFVIDKFPISRPNLTFSTLTVSNMSPEDSSIYLCSVFTGTGGGHTFGSGTRLTVV.

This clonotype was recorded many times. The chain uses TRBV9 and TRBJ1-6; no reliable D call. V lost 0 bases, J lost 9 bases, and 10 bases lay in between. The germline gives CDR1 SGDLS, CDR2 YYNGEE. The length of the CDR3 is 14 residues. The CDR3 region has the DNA TGTGCCAGCAGCGTAGGGTTGGCCACTTCACCCCTCCACTTT. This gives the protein CASSVGLATSPLHF.

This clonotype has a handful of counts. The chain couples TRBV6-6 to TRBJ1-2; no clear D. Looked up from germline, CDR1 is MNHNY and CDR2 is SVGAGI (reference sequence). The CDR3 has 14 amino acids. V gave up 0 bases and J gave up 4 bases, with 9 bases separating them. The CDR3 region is CASSYSTRIYGYTF. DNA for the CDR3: TGTGCCAGCAGTTACTCGACCCGGATCTATGGCTACACCTTC.

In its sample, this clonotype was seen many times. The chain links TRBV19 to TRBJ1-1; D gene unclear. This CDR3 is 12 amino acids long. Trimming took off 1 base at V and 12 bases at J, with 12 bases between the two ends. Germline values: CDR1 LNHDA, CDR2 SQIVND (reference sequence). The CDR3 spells CASSIGVTAPFF. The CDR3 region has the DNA TGTGCCAGTAGTATAGGAGTTACGGCTCCTTTCTTT.

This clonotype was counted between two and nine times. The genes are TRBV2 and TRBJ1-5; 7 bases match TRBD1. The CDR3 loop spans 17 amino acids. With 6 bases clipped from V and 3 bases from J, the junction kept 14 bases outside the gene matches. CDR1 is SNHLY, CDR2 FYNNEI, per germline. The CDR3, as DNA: TGTGCCAGCAGGAGGGGGCTAGGACACCTCGACAATCAGCCCCAGCATTTT. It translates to CASRRGLGHLDNQPQHF.